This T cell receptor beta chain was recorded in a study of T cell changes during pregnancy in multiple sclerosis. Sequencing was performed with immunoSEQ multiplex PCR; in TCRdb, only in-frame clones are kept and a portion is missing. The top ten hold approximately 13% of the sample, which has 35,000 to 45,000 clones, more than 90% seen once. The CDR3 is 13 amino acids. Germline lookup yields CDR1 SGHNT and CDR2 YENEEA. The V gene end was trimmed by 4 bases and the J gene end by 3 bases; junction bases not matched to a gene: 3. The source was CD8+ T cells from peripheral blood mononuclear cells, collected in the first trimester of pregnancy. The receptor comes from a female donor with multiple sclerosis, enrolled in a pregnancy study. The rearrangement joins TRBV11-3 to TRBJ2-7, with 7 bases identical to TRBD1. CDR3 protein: CASSSGQNYEQYF. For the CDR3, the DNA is TGTGCCAGCAGCTCGGGACAGAACTACGAGCAGTACTTC. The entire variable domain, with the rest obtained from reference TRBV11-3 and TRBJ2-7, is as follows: EAGVVQSPRYKIIEKKQPVAFWCNPISGHNTLYWYLQNLGQGPELLIRYENEEAVDDSQLPKDRFSAERLKGVDSTLKIQPAELGDSAVYLCASSSGQNYEQYFGPGTRLTVT.